One and the same sample provided the 23 T cell receptor beta chains below, sequenced in a study of shared clonotypes between healthy human individuals. Measured with immunoSEQ multiplex PCR; TCRdb has only the in-frame clones, and not every one. The sample holds roughly 1,100,000 clones, about 77% seen once. Material: memory CD4+ T cells sorted from blood. Subset meaning: CD45RA-negative fraction. These receptors originate from a man aged 18 to 35 in good health.

The V gene is TRBV19, the J gene TRBJ1-4; D is undetermined. Trimming stripped 7 bases from V and 5 bases from J, with 11 bases between. Germline values: CDR1 LNHDA, CDR2 SQIVND (reference sequence). CDR3 length equals 13 residues. The CDR3 sequence is CASMRRLNEKLFF. The CDR3 DNA reads as TGTGCCAGTATGAGGAGGCTGAATGAAAAACTGTTTTTT.

V is TRBV29-1 and J is TRBJ2-1, with 8 bases aligning to TRBD2. CDR1 and CDR2 (germline): SQVTM, ANQGSEA. Losses at the gene ends were 0 bases for V and 10 bases for J; bases not matched to a gene: 8. This CDR3 is built from 14 residues. CDR3 nucleotides: TGCAGCGTTGAAGATCACCCGGGGGGGCCGGAGCAGTTCTTC. Translation: CSVEDHPGGPEQFF.

V gene TRBV5-5 combines with J gene TRBJ1-6, with 7 bases that match TRBD1. Germline loops: CDR1 SGHKS, CDR2 YYEKEE (reference sequence). CDR3 length equals 15 residues. Trimming at V came to 1 base and at J to 5 bases, leaving 3 bases not matched to a gene. The CDR3 nucleotides read TGTGCCAGCAGCTTGCAAGGGGGCGATAATTCACCCCTCCACTTT. This sequence encodes CASSLQGGDNSPLHF. Looking up the rest from reference TRBV5-5 and TRBJ1-6 gives the full variable domain: DAGVTQSPTHLIKTRGQQVTLRCSPISGHKSVSWYQQVLGQGPQFIFQYYEKEERGRGNFPDRFSARQFPNYSSELNVNALLLGDSALYLCASSLQGGDNSPLHFGNGTRLTVT.

V usage is TRBV18 and J usage is TRBJ2-1; 10 nucleotides line up with TRBD2. With 6 bases clipped from V and 4 bases from J, the junction kept 6 bases outside the gene matches. The germline V gene encodes CDR1 KGHSH and CDR2 LQKENI. The CDR3 spans 15 residues. The CDR3 loop reads CASSVTSGFYNEQFF. DNA of the CDR3: TGTGCCAGCTCCGTGACTAGCGGGTTTTACAATGAGCAGTTCTTC.

This rearrangement joins TRBV5-1 to TRBJ1-6; D is possibly TRBD1 (5 bases). The CDR3 is 14 amino acids. Trimming removed 1 base from V and 6 bases from J, with 8 bases in between. In germline, CDR1 is SGHRS, CDR2 YFSETQ. CDR3 loop: CASSLRDFNSPLHF. In DNA, the CDR3 is TGCGCCAGCAGCTTGCGGGACTTTAATTCACCCCTCCACTTT.

This clone was detected many times. The chain joins TRBV30 to TRBJ2-7, with TRBD2 as a possible D gene (6 bases). V was pared by 4 bases and J by 2 bases, with 15 bases between. CDR1 GTSNPN and CDR2 SVGIG come from the germline V gene (reference sequence). The CDR3 spans 14 residues. CDR3 nucleotide sequence: TGTGCCTGGACATCGGGAGTAGCGGCCTACGAGCAGTACTTC. Amino acid sequence: CAWTSGVAAYEQYF.

This clone was observed a handful of times. This chain links TRBV28 with TRBJ1-5; the D gene is possibly TRBD1 (5 bases). CDR1 and CDR2 (germline): MDHEN, SYDVKM. Trimming pared 6 bases from V and 6 bases from J, leaving 9 bases between. The CDR3 sequence is 12 residues long. DNA for the CDR3: TGTGCCAGCAGGGACACGACTCAGCCCCAGCATTTT. Its protein is CASRDTTQPQHF.

A note on this clone: Other DNA sequences of this sample code for an identical CDR3. The chain employs TRBV2 and TRBJ1-1, with D unclear. Trimming took 3 bases from V and 0 from J, leaving 8 bases between them. The CDR3 covers 14 residues. CDR1 and CDR2 from the germline V gene are SNHLY and FYNNEI. The CDR3: CASSEVLMNTEAFF. The CDR3 DNA reads as TGTGCCAGCAGTGAGGTGCTGATGAACACTGAAGCTTTCTTT. The full variable domain, rest sourced from reference TRBV2 and TRBJ1-1, is EPEVTQTPSHQVTQMGQEVILRCVPISNHLYFYWYRQILGQKVEFLVSFYNNEISEKSEIFDDQFSVERPDGSNFTLKIRSTKLEDSAMYFCASSEVLMNTEAFFGQGTRLTVV.

Only one count was recorded for this clone. The genes are TRBV28 and TRBJ1-5, with 7 bases lining up with TRBD1. Germline loops: CDR1 MDHEN, CDR2 SYDVKM. The junction had 5 bases not matched to a gene; V was cut back by 6 bases and J by 0 bases. The CDR3 extends over 15 amino acids. The CDR3 region is CASSITGVSNQPQHF. CDR3 coding DNA: TGTGCCAGCAGCATAACAGGGGTTAGCAATCAGCCCCAGCATTTT.

This clone was counted at least ten times. The gene calls are TRBV7-9 and TRBJ2-7; the match to TRBD2 covers 8 bases. Germline loops: CDR1 SEHNR, CDR2 FQNEAQ (reference sequence). V lost 4 bases to trimming and J lost 0 bases; unmatched junction nucleotides: 5. CDR3 length equals 15 residues. Here the CDR3 reads CASSSRTSPSYEQYF. CDR3 nucleotide sequence: TGTGCCAGCAGCTCGAGGACTAGCCCCTCCTACGAGCAGTACTTC.

The chain uses TRBV11-2 and TRBJ2-5; 10 bases map to TRBD2. From germline, CDR1 is SGHAT and CDR2 FQNNGV. V trimming: 6 bases; J trimming: 1 base; junction bases outside the gene matches: 5. The CDR3 has 15 residues. The CDR3 bases are TGTGCCAGCAGTCCCGGGACTAGCGTCCAAGAGACCCAGTACTTC. Its translation: CASSPGTSVQETQYF.

This clone was found a few times. The J gene is TRBJ1-1, the V gene TRBV30, with D hard to call. The CDR3 is made up of 13 amino acids. V gave up 0 bases and J gave up 3 bases, with 8 bases separating them. CDR1 and CDR2 from the germline V gene are GTSNPN and SVGIG (reference sequence). The CDR3 DNA reads TGTGCCTGGAGTGTACGGTGGGACACTGAAGCTTTCTTT. This translates into CAWSVRWDTEAFF. Together with reference TRBV30 and TRBJ1-1, the CDR3 gives the full variable domain: SQTIHQWPATLVQPVGSPLSLECTVEGTSNPNLYWYRQAAGRGLQLLFYSVGIGQISSEVPQNLSASRPQDRQFILSSKKLLLSDSGFYLCAWSVRWDTEAFFGQGTRLTVV.

The chain uses TRBV18 and TRBJ1-4; no firm D call. This CDR3 has 14 residues. The V gene lost 5 bases and the J gene lost 0 bases, with 7 bases spanning the gap. Germline CDR1 is KGHSH and CDR2 is LQKENI. The CDR3 DNA follows: TGTGCCAGCTCAAAACAACCAACTAATGAAAAACTGTTTTTT. Amino acid sequence: CASSKQPTNEKLFF. The full variable domain, rest sourced from reference TRBV18 and TRBJ1-4, is NAGVMQNPRHLVRRRGQEARLRCSPMKGHSHVYWYRQLPEEGLKFMVYLQKENIIDESGMPKERFSAEFPKEGPSILRIQQVVRGDSAAYFCASSKQPTNEKLFFGSGTQLSVL.

The V gene is TRBV30, the J gene TRBJ2-3; a possible D gene is TRBD2 (6 bases). Germline V gene sequence: CDR1 GTSNPN, CDR2 SVGIG (reference sequence). The CDR3 has 15 residues. Trimming stripped 1 base from V and 2 bases from J, with 13 bases between. The CDR3 DNA reads TGTGCCTGGAGTGGCCTAGCGCACACCACAGATACGCAGTATTTT. It yields the protein CAWSGLAHTTDTQYF.

This clone came up a few times. The chain employs TRBV5-1 and TRBJ2-3, with D tentatively TRBD2 (6 bases). This CDR3 contains 15 residues. The V end was cut by 6 bases, the J end by 2 bases, with 16 bases between. Germline values: CDR1 SGHRS, CDR2 YFSETQ. The CDR3 loop reads CASTSTSGVTDTQYF. The CDR3 nucleotides read TGCGCCAGCACCTCGACTAGTGGGGTCACAGATACGCAGTATTTT.

V and J are TRBV7-2 and TRBJ1-2, with no clear D. V lost 5 bases, J lost 6 bases, and 16 bases lay in between. Germline-derived CDR1 and CDR2 are SGHTA and FQGNSA. The CDR3 length is 14 residues. CDR3 nucleotide sequence: TGTGCCAGCAGCCCCCGACTGGTATGGAATGGCTACACCTTC. This sequence encodes CASSPRLVWNGYTF.

This clone was detected only a few times. The chain has TRBV27 and TRBJ2-1; D is perhaps TRBD1 (6 bases). The CDR3 spans 11 residues. Trimming shortened V by 5 bases and J by 12 bases, and 11 bases separated the two germline ends. Germline V gives CDR1 MNHEY, CDR2 SMNVEV (reference sequence). The CDR3, as DNA: TGTGCCAGCAGTACTAGGGGGTGGCAGTTCTTC. Protein sequence: CASSTRGWQFF.

This clone was observed a few times. The rearrangement links TRBV5-1 to TRBJ2-5; 9 nucleotides align to TRBD2. The CDR3 runs to 15 residues. The V and J ends lost 0 bases and 5 bases, in that order; junction bases with no gene match: 5. The germline V gene encodes CDR1 SGHRS and CDR2 YFSETQ. The chain's CDR3 is CASSLGGGAEETQYF. The CDR3 coding sequence is TGCGCCAGCAGCTTGGGCGGGGGGGCCGAGGAGACCCAGTACTTC.

This chain uses TRBV30 with TRBJ1-2, with D possibly being TRBD1 (5 bases). Looked up from germline, CDR1 is GTSNPN and CDR2 is SVGIG (reference sequence). The CDR3 is made up of 12 amino acids. Trimming took 2 bases from V and 6 from J, leaving 10 bases between them. The CDR3 region has the DNA TGTGCCTGGAGTTCCGGGACTAATGGCTACACCTTC. It is translated as CAWSSGTNGYTF.

This chain connects TRBV6-6 to TRBJ1-3; no firm D call. Per germline, CDR1 MNHNY and CDR2 SVGAGI (reference sequence). There are 12 residues in the CDR3. Trimming left V 8 bases short and J 2 bases short, with 7 bases between. CDR3 in amino acids: CASLFAGNTIYF. In nucleotides, the CDR3 is TGTGCCAGCTTGTTTGCTGGAAACACCATATATTTT.

The chain recombines TRBV30 with TRBJ2-3; TRBD1 might be the D (6 bases). CDR1 is GTSNPN and CDR2 is SVGIG in the germline V gene (reference sequence). The V end was cut by 5 bases, the J end by 1 base, with 16 bases between. The CDR3 length is 15 residues. CDR3 in amino acids: CAWEREQGGTDTQYF. The CDR3 coding sequence is TGTGCCTGGGAACGGGAACAGGGAGGCACAGATACGCAGTATTTT.

This clone appeared a single time. The chain carries TRBV2 and TRBJ2-4, with TRBD1 identical over 12 bases. From germline, CDR1 is SNHLY and CDR2 FYNNEI. The CDR3 is made up of 16 amino acids. Trimming cost V 6 bases and J 7 bases; bases outside gene matches: 10. The CDR3 DNA reads as TGTGCCAGCAGGTACCCGGGACAGGGGGCGCTGAACATTCAGTACTTC. It translates to CASRYPGQGALNIQYF.

On this clone: This same CDR3 is encoded by further DNA sequences in the sample. This rearrangement joins TRBV20-1 to TRBJ2-7, with D perhaps TRBD1 or TRBD2 (5 bases each). Germline lookup yields CDR1 DFQATT and CDR2 SNEGSKA (reference sequence). Trimming removed 3 bases at V and 6 bases at J, with 9 bases between. The CDR3 is 11 residues long. The CDR3 spells CSASSGGEQYF. CDR3 bases: TGCAGTGCTAGTTCTGGGGGCGAGCAGTACTTC.